This TCR beta chain was sequenced for a study of cytomegalovirus exposure and HLA in healthy donors. Study-wide background: Earlier, 200 million or so T cells were analyzed, and 90 million to 140 million unique TCR beta sequences were found among them.

The PCR contained 60 Vbeta and 13 Jbeta primers. The method was immunoSEQ multiplex PCR; TCRdb's version includes in-frame clones alone and lacks a portion of them. Seen here are about 160,000 clones, 82% observed once, and the top ten hold 1.5%. This clone was seen more than once but under ten times. Its cognate antigen is unknown. The CDR3 runs 16 residues. From germline, CDR1 is SGHRS and CDR2 YFSETQ. Trimming removed 3 bases at V and 6 bases at J, with 18 bases between. Study findings and constraints: In vitro experiments confirmed that three CMV-associated chains were specific for CMV antigens.

The chain uses TRBV5-1 and TRBJ2-2; D call uncertain. This TCR was recovered from a girl aged 10 to 17 in good health and CMV-seropositive. The sequenced sample was PBMCs. The CDR3 region is CASSSDPTGFAGELFF. CDR3 bases: TGCGCCAGCAGCTCCGACCCGACCGGGTTCGCCGGGGAGCTGTTTTTT.